The following is a TCR beta chain sequence with its context. The V gene lost 4 bases and the J gene lost 0 bases, with 21 bases spanning the gap. The CDR3 is 19 residues long. Germline CDR1 is SGHDN and CDR2 is FVKESK. In the original processing: The authors estimated nucleated cell counts from reference gene primer amplification. Generated by immunoSEQ multiplex PCR, the TCRdb table keeps only in-frame clones and is missing some. V and J calls and clone size are as listed in that table; D and trimming were resolved from the DNA. The table has more than 150,000 clones, almost 80% seen once. This sample is part of a study of blood T cell repertoires in COVID-19. Study information: From the United States, Italy and Spain came samples of acute and convalescent COVID-19. PBMCs, B-cell-depleted T cells, or T cells were the source of the cDNA or gDNA that made up the material.

The chain uses TRBV14 and TRBJ2-2; D is possibly TRBD2 (5 bases). Source material: peripheral blood. This clonotype was sampled from a woman aged 70 to 79 with acute or convalescent COVID-19. CDR3 region: CASSPTIAGALSNTGELFF. The DNA of the CDR3 is TGTGCCAGCAGCCCAACGATCGCGGGCGCCCTTTCGAACACCGGGGAGCTGTTTTTT.